This entry lists 18 T cell receptor beta chains sequenced from one sample in a study of T cell responses to AZD1222 COVID-19 vaccine. Produced via immunoSEQ multiplex PCR; TCRdb's table is partial and in-frame only. The sample yields about 100,000 clones, about 85% seen once. The sample in question was peripheral blood, obtained on day 0 of AZD1222 vaccination. Source of these receptors: an adult in good health.

A single count supports this clone. V is TRBV12-3 or TRBV12-4 and J is TRBJ1-2; no clear D gene. V was trimmed by 3 bases and J by 4 bases, leaving 9 bases between them. CDR3 size: 13 residues. CDR3 in amino acids: CASSFRSTYGYTF. The DNA for the CDR3 is TGTGCCAGCAGTTTTCGAAGTACCTATGGCTACACCTTC.

This chain connects TRBV30 to TRBJ2-7; TRBD2 agrees at 10 bases. The CDR3 spans 14 residues. The germline gives CDR1 GTSNPN, CDR2 SVGIG (reference sequence). V lost 5 bases to trimming and J lost 4 bases; unmatched junction nucleotides: 8. CDR3 amino acids: CAWAPPGLAYEQYF. The CDR3 nucleotides read TGTGCCTGGGCCCCCCCGGGACTAGCGTACGAGCAGTACTTC.

V is TRBV5-4 and J is TRBJ2-2; 10 nucleotides line up with TRBD1. Germline values: CDR1 SGHNT, CDR2 YYREEE (reference sequence). The V gene end was trimmed by 3 bases and the J gene end by 0 bases; junction bases not matched to a gene: 5. The CDR3 is made up of 17 amino acids. CDR3 bases: TGTGCCAGCAGCTCCGGGACAGGGGCGCCGAACACCGGGGAGCTGTTTTTT. As protein: CASSSGTGAPNTGELFF.

This clone was detected once. The chain combines TRBV10-3 with TRBJ2-2; D perhaps matches TRBD2 (5 bases). V lost 3 bases to trimming and J lost 4 bases, with 21 bases between them. Germline V gene data show CDR1 as ENHRY and CDR2 as SYGVKD. This CDR3 region has 18 residues. The CDR3 here is CAISDPVRASTVTGELFF. CDR3 in DNA: TGTGCCATCAGTGACCCCGTTAGGGCTAGCACCGTCACCGGGGAGCTGTTTTTT.

The CDR3, as DNA: TGTGCCAGTGGACAACTCGACAGCCACAATCAGCCCCAGCATTTT. Its protein product is CASGQLDSHNQPQHF. V gene TRBV19 combines with J gene TRBJ1-5; maybe TRBD1 (5 bases). The V and J ends lost 8 bases and 3 bases respectively, with 17 bases between them. CDR1 and CDR2 (germline): LNHDA, SQIVND (reference sequence). The CDR3 is 15 amino acids.

The chain joins TRBV13 to TRBJ2-1; 11 positions match TRBD1. The germline V gene encodes CDR1 PRHDT and CDR2 FYEKMQ (reference sequence). The CDR3 loop spans 16 amino acids. Losses at the gene ends were 5 bases for V and 7 bases for J; bases not matched to a gene: 10. The CDR3 sequence is CASSLDRGRRLNEQFF. The CDR3 DNA follows: TGTGCCAGCAGCCTGGACAGGGGGCGCCGGTTGAATGAGCAGTTCTTC.

This sequence joins TRBV4-1 and TRBJ2-7; D remains ambiguous. The CDR3 covers 17 residues. Germline CDR1 and CDR2: MGHRA and YSYEKL. V shed 0 bases and J shed 3 bases, with 18 bases lying between them. The CDR3 DNA follows: TGCGCCAGCAGCCAAGAAGGTGCTCAGAGGACCCACTACGAGCAGTACTTC. Translation gives CASSQEGAQRTHYEQYF.

The V and J genes are TRBV5-4 and TRBJ2-3; 12 positions agree with TRBD2. Germline CDR1 SGHNT, CDR2 YYREEE (reference sequence). The CDR3 is 17 residues long. The J segment lost 4 bases and the V segment lost 2 bases, leaving 8 bases of the junction unmatched. The chain's CDR3 is CASSFPLAGGNADTQYF. Here the CDR3 DNA reads TGTGCCAGCAGCTTCCCTCTAGCGGGAGGGAACGCAGATACGCAGTATTTT. Supplemented by reference TRBV5-4 and TRBJ2-3, the full variable domain reads ETGVTQSPTHLIKTRGQQVTLRCSSQSGHNTVSWYQQALGQGPQFIFQYYREEENGRGNFPPRFSGLQFPNYSSELNVNALELDDSALYLCASSFPLAGGNADTQYFGPGTRLTVL.

The V gene is TRBV4-2, the J gene TRBJ1-3; D gene uncertain. The CDR3 extends over 16 amino acids. CDR1 is LGHNA, CDR2 YNFKEQ, per germline. Trimming shortened V by 0 bases and J by 0 bases, and 9 bases separated the two germline ends. DNA for the CDR3: TGTGCCAGCAGCCAAGATGGAGAAGGCTCTGGAAACACCATATATTTT. Protein sequence: CASSQDGEGSGNTIYF.

V is TRBV10-3 and J is TRBJ2-7; TRBD1 is a possible D gene (5 bases). Germline V gene lookup returns CDR1 ENHRY and CDR2 SYGVKD. Trimming left V 0 bases short and J 4 bases short, with 10 bases between. CDR3 length: 14 residues. This chain's CDR3 is CAISESAGPYEQYF. The CDR3 DNA reads TGTGCCATCAGTGAGTCCGCAGGGCCTTACGAGCAGTACTTC.

The genes are TRBV11-3 and TRBJ2-7, with D possibly being TRBD2 (6 bases). V was cut by 4 bases and J by 3 bases, with 10 bases left in between. The CDR3 spans 13 residues. CDR1 is SGHNT, CDR2 YENEEA, per germline. This chain's CDR3 is CASSWRVGYEQYF. In DNA form, the CDR3 reads TGTGCCAGCAGCTGGAGGGTCGGCTACGAGCAGTACTTC.

J is TRBJ2-7 and V is TRBV6-5, with a weak D call TRBD1 (6 bases). The CDR3 covers 15 residues. Trimming cost V 5 bases and J 0 bases, with 14 bases left between them. Germline CDR1 is MNHEY and CDR2 is SVGAGI. The CDR3 nucleotides read TGTGCCAGCAGTCGAAGGACAGACAGCTCCTACGAGCAGTACTTC. Translated, it gives CASSRRTDSSYEQYF.

The genes are TRBV19 and TRBJ1-4; TRBD1 is a possible D gene (5 bases). CDR1 and CDR2 from the germline V gene are LNHDA and SQIVND (reference sequence). V was clipped by 8 bases and J by 6 bases, with 19 bases between them. The CDR3 is 15 residues long. CDR3 bases: TGTGCCAGTTACGGTACCCGGGGCCGACATGAAAAACTGTTTTTT. Its translation: CASYGTRGRHEKLFF.

V is TRBV7-9 and J is TRBJ2-3; 8 nucleotides match TRBD2. The CDR3 spans 14 residues. Germline CDR1 and CDR2: SEHNR and FQNEAQ (reference sequence). J was trimmed by 9 bases and V by 5 bases; bases with no gene match: 10. The CDR3 here is CASSPPGLAGTQYF. DNA of the CDR3: TGTGCCAGCAGCCCGCCGGGGCTAGCGGGCACGCAGTATTTT. Looking up the rest from reference TRBV7-9 and TRBJ2-3 gives the full variable domain: DTGVSQNPRHKITKRGQNVTFRCDPISEHNRLYWYRQTLGQGPEFLTYFQNEAQLEKSRLLSDRFSAERPKGSFSTLEIQRTEQGDSAMYLCASSPPGLAGTQYFGPGTRLTVL.

The rearrangement joins TRBV2 to TRBJ1-1; 7 bases match TRBD1. Germline V gives CDR1 SNHLY, CDR2 FYNNEI. There are 14 residues in the CDR3. The V segment lost 3 bases and the J segment 6 bases; nucleotides outside the gene matches: 7. CDR3 region: CASSDPRGFAEAFF. The CDR3 DNA follows: TGTGCCAGCAGTGACCCCAGGGGGTTCGCTGAAGCTTTCTTT.

J is TRBJ2-1 and V is TRBV7-9; perhaps TRBD1 as D (5 bases). CDR3 length: 16 amino acids. The V end was cut by 5 bases, the J end by 2 bases, with 16 bases between. CDR1 and CDR2 (germline): SEHNR, FQNEAQ (reference sequence). As DNA, the CDR3 is TGTGCCAGCAGCCCAGGGTGGGGCGGAACCTACAATGAGCAGTTCTTC. Residues: CASSPGWGGTYNEQFF. The whole variable domain, filled in from reference TRBV7-9 and TRBJ2-1, reads DTGVSQNPRHKITKRGQNVTFRCDPISEHNRLYWYRQTLGQGPEFLTYFQNEAQLEKSRLLSDRFSAERPKGSFSTLEIQRTEQGDSAMYLCASSPGWGGTYNEQFFGPGTRLTVL.

The chain recombines TRBV19 with TRBJ1-1; D unclear. This CDR3 is built from 17 residues. V lost 3 bases, J lost 0 bases, and 17 bases lay in between. Germline lookup yields CDR1 LNHDA and CDR2 SQIVND (reference sequence). CDR3 nucleotides: TGTGCCAGTAGTATCCACGGGCCTCGGCAGATGAACACTGAAGCTTTCTTT. Amino acids: CASSIHGPRQMNTEAFF.

This clone came up a few times. This rearrangement joins TRBV5-5 to TRBJ2-3; a possible D gene is TRBD1 (6 bases). Germline V gives CDR1 SGHKS, CDR2 YYEKEE (reference sequence). The CDR3 totals 14 residues. V gave up 0 bases and J gave up 10 bases, with 15 bases separating them. The CDR3 DNA reads as TGTGCCAGCAGCTTGGCCTTCGACAGGCCTGCGCAGTATTTT. This encodes CASSLAFDRPAQYF. The full variable domain, rest sourced from reference TRBV5-5 and TRBJ2-3, is DAGVTQSPTHLIKTRGQQVTLRCSPISGHKSVSWYQQVLGQGPQFIFQYYEKEERGRGNFPDRFSARQFPNYSSELNVNALLLGDSALYLCASSLAFDRPAQYFGPGTRLTVL.